The 32 T cell receptor beta chains listed next were all sequenced from one sample in a study of T cell responses to AZD1222 COVID-19 vaccine. Sequencing was performed with immunoSEQ multiplex PCR; in TCRdb, only in-frame clones are kept and a portion is missing. The table records about 110,000 clones, 85% to 95% of them present only once. The sequenced sample was peripheral blood, obtained on day 0 of AZD1222 vaccination. The receptors stem from an adult in good health.

The CDR3 coding sequence is TGTGCCAGCAGCCCCCGGGATCCAGATACGCAGTATTTT. It specifies CASSPRDPDTQYF. The chain joins TRBV3-1 (or the pseudogene TRBV3-2) to TRBJ2-3, with a tentative D call TRBD2 (5 bases). Germline V gene sequence: CDR1 LGHDT, CDR2 YNNKEL (reference sequence). Trimming took 4 bases from V and 4 from J, leaving 9 bases between them. The CDR3 sequence is 13 residues long.

The chain combines TRBV4-2 with TRBJ1-1, with D perhaps matching TRBD1 (5 bases). CDR1 and CDR2 (germline): LGHNA, YNFKEQ. This CDR3 is 15 amino acids long. V lost 1 base and J 3 bases, leaving 12 bases between the germline ends. The CDR3 sequence is CASSQGQGRDTEAFF. Here the CDR3 DNA reads TGTGCCAGCAGCCAAGGGCAGGGCAGGGACACTGAAGCTTTCTTT.

Comment on this clone: At one end, the junction sequence differs from germline, possibly due to a read error. CDR3 DNA sequence: TGTGCCAGCAGCTTGGCGGGACAGAACCGGTTC. Encoded protein: CASSLAGQNRF. The chain recombines TRBV5-5 with TRBJ2-7; TRBD1 matches 7 bases. In germline, CDR1 is SGHKS, CDR2 YYEKEE (reference sequence). There are 11 residues in the CDR3.

The chain employs TRBV27 and TRBJ2-5, with TRBD1 matching over 7 bases. CDR3 length: 14 residues. V lost 5 bases, J lost 5 bases, and 8 bases stayed unmatched. Germline lookup yields CDR1 MNHEY and CDR2 SMNVEV (reference sequence). CDR3 nucleotide sequence: TGTGCCAGCAGTGAGCAGGGGGAGCGGGAGACCCAGTACTTC. Protein product: CASSEQGERETQYF.

The chain carries TRBV9 and TRBJ2-5; perhaps TRBD2 as D (5 bases). V dropped 0 bases and J dropped 4 bases, with 10 bases sitting between them. Per the germline V gene, CDR1 is SGDLS and CDR2 is YYNGEE. The CDR3 extends over 14 amino acids. CDR3 sequence (DNA): TGTGCCAGCAGCGTAGCGGGTGGAGGAGAGACCCAGTACTTC. This codes for CASSVAGGGETQYF.

This chain connects TRBV2 to TRBJ1-6, with 7 bases identical to TRBD1. Per the germline V gene, CDR1 is SNHLY and CDR2 is FYNNEI. Unmatched junction bases numbered 5, after V lost 9 bases and J lost 9 bases. This CDR3 spans 12 amino acids. CDR3 protein: CASRQGSSPLHF. CDR3 nucleotides: TGTGCCAGTCGACAGGGTAGTTCACCCCTCCACTTT.

This clone was picked up one time. The chain employs TRBV28 and TRBJ2-7; 10 bases are a match to TRBD2. Germline V gene data show CDR1 as MDHEN and CDR2 as SYDVKM. The CDR3 consists of 14 residues. After removal of 6 bases from V and 1 base from J, the junction contained 3 bases not matched to a gene. The CDR3 loop reads CASRSGGESYEQYF. In nucleotides, the CDR3 is TGTGCCAGCAGAAGCGGGGGGGAATCCTACGAGCAGTACTTC.

The J gene is TRBJ2-1, the V gene TRBV6-4; 11 nucleotides agree with TRBD1. This CDR3 is 15 amino acids long. Germline V gene lookup returns CDR1 MRHNA and CDR2 SNTAGT. Losses at the gene ends were 0 bases for V and 8 bases for J; bases not matched to a gene: 3. For the CDR3, the DNA is TGTGCCAGCAGTGACTCGGGGACAGGGGGATATGAGCAGTTCTTC. Its translation: CASSDSGTGGYEQFF.

The chain uses TRBV21-1 and TRBJ1-2; the listed D gene, TRBD1, was not tested against the DNA. TRBV21-1 is flagged as a pseudogene. The CDR3 has 22 amino acids. CDR3 residues: CASSKVRAFPSGTGGRNYGYTF. The DNA of the CDR3 is TGTGCCAGCAGCAAGGTTAGGGCCTTCCCTTCCGGGACAGGGGGTCGGAACTATGGCTACACCTTC.

This chain joins TRBV19 and TRBJ1-3; D is unclear. Per the germline V gene, CDR1 is LNHDA and CDR2 is SQIVND (reference sequence). The V and J ends lost 3 bases and 0 bases respectively, with 9 bases between them. CDR3 length equals 15 residues. The CDR3 nucleotides read TGTGCCAGTAGTATGGTATGGAGCTCTGGAAACACCATATATTTT. Its protein is CASSMVWSSGNTIYF.

The chain is built from TRBV28 and TRBJ2-2, with TRBD1 as a possible D gene (8 bases). Germline V gene data show CDR1 as MDHEN and CDR2 as SYDVKM. V lost 5 bases and J 6 bases, leaving 16 bases between the germline ends. CDR3 length equals 15 residues. The CDR3 loop reads CASSPPQGGAGELFF. DNA for the CDR3: TGTGCCAGCAGTCCCCCACAGGGGGGGGCCGGGGAGCTGTTTTTT.

The chain joins TRBV5-1 to TRBJ2-4; D is undetermined. V lost 0 bases and J 8 bases, leaving 6 bases between the germline ends. Per the germline V gene, CDR1 is SGHRS and CDR2 is YFSETQ. The CDR3 has 12 residues. DNA of the CDR3: TGCGCCAGCAGCTTGGATGGGGACATTCAGTACTTC. Translating it yields CASSLDGDIQYF.

This clone was detected only once. The gene calls are TRBV7-8 and TRBJ1-1; no clear D. Germline values: CDR1 SGHVS, CDR2 FQNEAQ. This CDR3 has 13 amino acids. Trimming removed 3 bases from V and 1 base from J, with 6 bases in between. The CDR3 DNA reads as TGTGCCAGCAGCTTTTCTCGGAACACTGAAGCTTTCTTT. Protein: CASSFSRNTEAFF.

This clone was found once. The chain combines TRBV27 with TRBJ2-3; possible D gene TRBD2, 6 bases. The V gene's germline CDR1 is MNHEY and CDR2 SMNVEV (reference sequence). Trimming removed 4 bases from V and 1 base from J, with 15 bases in between. This CDR3 has 16 amino acids. For the CDR3, the DNA is TGTGCCAGCAGTTACCCTCGGGCTAGCGGCACAGATACGCAGTATTTT. Residues: CASSYPRASGTDTQYF.

This clone came up once. The V and J genes are TRBV6-5 and TRBJ2-5; D tentatively reads TRBD1 or TRBD2 (5 bases each). Trimming removed 6 bases at V and 2 bases at J, with 13 bases between. The germline V gene has CDR1 MNHEY and CDR2 SVGAGI. This CDR3 spans 14 amino acids. CDR3 in DNA: TGTGCCAGCAGGGGACCAGGACCTCAAGAGACCCAGTACTTC. Amino acid sequence: CASRGPGPQETQYF.

This chain joins TRBV7-9 and TRBJ1-1; tentatively, D is TRBD1 (5 bases). The CDR3 is 13 amino acids. Germline CDR1 reads SEHNR; CDR2 reads FQNEAQ (reference sequence). Trimming took 3 bases from V and 6 from J, leaving 11 bases between them. The CDR3 sequence is CASSFQGWAEAFF. The CDR3 region has the DNA TGTGCCAGCAGCTTCCAGGGTTGGGCTGAAGCTTTCTTT.

The rearrangement joins TRBV28 to TRBJ2-3, with 7 bases matching TRBD2. CDR1 MDHEN and CDR2 SYDVKM come from the germline V gene. CDR3 length: 17 residues. Trimming at V came to 3 bases and at J to 1 base, leaving 10 bases not matched to a gene. CDR3 sequence: CASSLGVRGGGTDTQYF. In DNA, the CDR3 is TGTGCCAGCAGTTTGGGGGTACGCGGGGGAGGCACAGATACGCAGTATTTT.

The V and J genes are TRBV9 and TRBJ2-3; D not certain. The V and J ends lost 4 bases and 8 bases respectively, with 14 bases between them. Per the germline V gene, CDR1 is SGDLS and CDR2 is YYNGEE. There are 13 residues in the CDR3. As DNA, the CDR3 is TGTGCCAGCAGCCCTACAACCGGAGCTACGCAGTATTTT. This gives the protein CASSPTTGATQYF.

The chain combines TRBV5-1 with TRBJ1-4, with TRBD1 matching over 7 bases. The CDR3 consists of 16 residues. Germline V gene data show CDR1 as SGHRS and CDR2 as YFSETQ. The junction had 12 bases not matched to a gene; V was cut back by 4 bases and J by 6 bases. The CDR3: CASSPNPVQGHEKLFF. CDR3 coding DNA: TGCGCCAGCAGCCCGAACCCCGTACAGGGGCATGAAAAACTGTTTTTT.

This chain's CDR3 is CASSPGQLNTGELFF. CDR3 sequence (DNA): TGTGCCAGCAGCCCCGGACAGCTGAACACCGGGGAGCTGTTTTTT. J is TRBJ2-2 and V is TRBV5-6; D perhaps matches TRBD1 (6 bases). The V end was cut by 4 bases, the J end by 1 base, with 11 bases between. The CDR3 contains 15 residues. Per germline, CDR1 SGHDT and CDR2 YYEEEE.

This sequence joins TRBV19 and TRBJ1-4; the D is unclear. V lost 3 bases and J 0 bases, leaving 8 bases between the germline ends. Germline CDR1 LNHDA, CDR2 SQIVND (reference sequence). The CDR3 is made up of 15 amino acids. The CDR3: CASSMTVATNEKLFF. CDR3 in DNA: TGTGCCAGTAGTATGACCGTTGCAACTAATGAAAAACTGTTTTTT.

This rearrangement joins TRBV29-1 to TRBJ1-2; no clear D. The germline V gene has CDR1 SQVTM and CDR2 ANQGSEA. CDR3 length equals 12 residues. V was shortened by 6 bases and J by 3 bases, with 11 bases between the two germline ends. The DNA for the CDR3 is TGCAGCGTCCCCACAGCCGACTATGGCTACACCTTC. Amino acids: CSVPTADYGYTF.

This chain uses TRBV19 with TRBJ1-3; D is possibly TRBD1 (6 bases). CDR3 size: 15 residues. Trimming removed 10 bases at V and 0 bases at J, with 16 bases between. The germline V gene has CDR1 LNHDA and CDR2 SQIVND (reference sequence). CDR3 in DNA: TGTGCCACCACTCTAACAGGGAGCTCTGGAAACACCATATATTTT. Translation: CATTLTGSSGNTIYF.

In its sample, this clone was seen once. The CDR3 protein is CASSIAGSPLHF. The CDR3 DNA sequence: TGTGCCAGTAGTATTGCAGGTTCACCCCTCCACTTT. The V gene is TRBV19, the J gene TRBJ1-6; D call uncertain. This CDR3 region has 12 residues. The germline CDR1 and CDR2 sequences are LNHDA and SQIVND (reference sequence). Trimming stripped 3 bases from V and 9 bases from J, with 6 bases between.

The chain has TRBV11-1 and TRBJ1-1, with D unresolved. This CDR3 spans 13 amino acids. The V and J ends lost 0 bases and 8 bases respectively, with 10 bases between them. CDR1 is SGHAT and CDR2 is FQDESV in the germline V gene (reference sequence). The CDR3 DNA reads TGTGCCAGCAGCTTAGCCCCGAAGCTCGAAGCTTTCTTT. Residues: CASSLAPKLEAFF.

The CDR3 nucleotides read TGTGCCAGCAGTTCCGCCCAGGGGAGGGCCTACGAGCAGTACTTC. Its protein product is CASSSAQGRAYEQYF. The gene calls are TRBV28 and TRBJ2-7, with D tentatively TRBD2 (7 bases). Looked up from germline, CDR1 is MDHEN and CDR2 is SYDVKM. CDR3 size: 15 residues. V dropped 4 bases and J dropped 2 bases, with 15 bases sitting between them.

Remarks on this clone: One junction end disagrees with the germline gene, perhaps due to a read error. The CDR3 DNA follows: TGTGCCCTTTCTCAGGGTAGGAATCGGCCCCAGCATTTT. This sequence encodes CALSQGRNRPQHF. The chain combines TRBV30 with TRBJ1-5; TRBD1 might be the D (5 bases). CDR3 length equals 13 residues. Germline V gene sequence: CDR1 GTSNPN, CDR2 SVGIG (reference sequence).

This clone was detected only once. This chain uses TRBV5-1 with TRBJ2-3; D is undetermined. Trimming took 0 bases from V and 0 from J, leaving 11 bases between them. The CDR3 loop spans 16 amino acids. From germline, CDR1 is SGHRS and CDR2 YFSETQ. CDR3 DNA sequence: TGCGCCAGCAGCTTGGAGGGTACTCTTAGCACAGATACGCAGTATTTT. This gives the protein CASSLEGTLSTDTQYF.

The genes are TRBV9 and TRBJ1-2; the match to TRBD1 covers 10 bases. Germline CDR1 is SGDLS and CDR2 is YYNGEE. This CDR3 spans 16 amino acids. V gave up 0 bases and J gave up 2 bases; unmatched junction bases: 4. The CDR3 sequence: CASSVGTGGLNYGYTF. CDR3 nucleotides: TGTGCCAGCAGCGTAGGGACAGGGGGGTTAAACTATGGCTACACCTTC. Drawing the rest from reference TRBV9 and TRBJ1-2, the complete variable domain is DSGVTQTPKHLITATGQRVTLRCSPRSGDLSVYWYQQSLDQGLQFLIQYYNGEERAKGNILERFSAQQFPDLHSELNLSSLELGDSALYFCASSVGTGGLNYGYTFGSGTRLTVV.

The rearrangement joins TRBV18 to TRBJ2-3; 8 nucleotides agree with TRBD1. Germline loops: CDR1 KGHSH, CDR2 LQKENI. V was clipped by 4 bases and J by 3 bases; unmatched bases: 6. CDR3 length: 15 residues. The CDR3 region is CASSRLTGATDTQYF. The DNA of the CDR3 is TGTGCCAGCTCACGACTGACAGGGGCGACAGATACGCAGTATTTT.

V and J are TRBV11-2 and TRBJ1-5, with D unclear. Trimming left V 0 bases short and J 6 bases short, with 6 bases between. The CDR3 totals 13 residues. Germline V CDR1 and CDR2: SGHAT, FQNNGV. CDR3 coding DNA: TGTGCCAGCAGCTTAGAGAGTGGTCAGCCCCAGCATTTT. Its translation: CASSLESGQPQHF.

The chain employs TRBV6-4 and TRBJ1-5; possible D gene TRBD1, 5 bases. Looked up from germline, CDR1 is MRHNA and CDR2 is SNTAGT. V gave up 7 bases and J gave up 0 bases, with 16 bases separating them. CDR3 size: 16 residues. The CDR3 region has the DNA TGTGCCAGCACTAGATCGGACACCTATAGCAATCAGCCCCAGCATTTT. Its protein product is CASTRSDTYSNQPQHF.